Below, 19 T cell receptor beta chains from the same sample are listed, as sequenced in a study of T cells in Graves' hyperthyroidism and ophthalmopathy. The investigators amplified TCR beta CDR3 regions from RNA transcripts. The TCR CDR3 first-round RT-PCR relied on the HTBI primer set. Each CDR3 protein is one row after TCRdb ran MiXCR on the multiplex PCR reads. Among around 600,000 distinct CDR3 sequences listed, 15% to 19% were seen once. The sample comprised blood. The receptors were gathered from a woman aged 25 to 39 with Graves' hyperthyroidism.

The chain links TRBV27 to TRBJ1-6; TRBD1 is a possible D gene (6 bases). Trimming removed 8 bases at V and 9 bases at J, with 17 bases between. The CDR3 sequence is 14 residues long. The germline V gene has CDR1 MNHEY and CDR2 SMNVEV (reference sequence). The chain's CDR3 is CASRNRDNGSPLHF. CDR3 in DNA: TGTGCCAGCCGGAACAGGGACAACGGTTCACCCCTCCACTTT.

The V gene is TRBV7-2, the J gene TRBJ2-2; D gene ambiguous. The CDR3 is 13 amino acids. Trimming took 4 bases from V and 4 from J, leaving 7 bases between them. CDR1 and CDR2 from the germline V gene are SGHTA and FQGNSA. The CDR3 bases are TGTGCCAGCAGCTCAGCAGGCACCGGGGAGCTGTTTTTT. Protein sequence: CASSSAGTGELFF.

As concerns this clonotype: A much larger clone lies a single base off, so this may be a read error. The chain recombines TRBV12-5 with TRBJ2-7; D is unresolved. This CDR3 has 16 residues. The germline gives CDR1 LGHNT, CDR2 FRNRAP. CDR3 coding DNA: TGTGCTAGTCGTTTGCCCCAGACGGATCCTCAGGACGAGCAGTACTTC. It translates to CASRLPQTDPQDEQYF.

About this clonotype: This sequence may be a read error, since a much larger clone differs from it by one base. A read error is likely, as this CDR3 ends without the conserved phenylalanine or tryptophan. CDR3 amino acids: CASSRRPGLANYEQYL. The CDR3 coding sequence is TGTGCCAGCAGCCGGAGGCCGGGACTAGCGAACTACGAGCAGTACCTC. The rearrangement links TRBV7-2 to TRBJ2-7, with 10 bases aligning to TRBD2. After removal of 5 bases from V and 3 bases from J, the junction contained 10 bases not matched to a gene. Per germline, CDR1 SGHTA and CDR2 FQGNSA. The CDR3 contains 16 residues.

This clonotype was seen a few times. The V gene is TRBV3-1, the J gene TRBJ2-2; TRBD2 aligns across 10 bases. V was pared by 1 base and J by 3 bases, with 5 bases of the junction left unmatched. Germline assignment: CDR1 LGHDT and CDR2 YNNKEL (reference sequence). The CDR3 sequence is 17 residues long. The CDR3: CASSQASGRAHTGELFF. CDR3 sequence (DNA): TGTGCCAGCAGCCAAGCGAGCGGGAGGGCCCACACCGGGGAGCTGTTTTTT.

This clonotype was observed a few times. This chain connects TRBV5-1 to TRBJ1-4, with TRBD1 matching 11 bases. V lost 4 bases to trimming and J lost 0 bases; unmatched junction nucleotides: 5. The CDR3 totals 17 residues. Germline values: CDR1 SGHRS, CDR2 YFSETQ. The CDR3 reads CASSEGQGEPTNEKLFF. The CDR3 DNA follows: TGCGCCAGCAGCGAGGGACAGGGGGAGCCAACTAATGAAAAACTGTTTTTT. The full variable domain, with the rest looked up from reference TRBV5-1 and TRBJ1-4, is KAGVTQTPRYLIKTRGQQVTLSCSPISGHRSVSWYQQTPGQGLQFLFEYFSETQRNKGNFPGRFSGRQFSNSRSEMNVSTLELGDSALYLCASSEGQGEPTNEKLFFGSGTQLSVL.

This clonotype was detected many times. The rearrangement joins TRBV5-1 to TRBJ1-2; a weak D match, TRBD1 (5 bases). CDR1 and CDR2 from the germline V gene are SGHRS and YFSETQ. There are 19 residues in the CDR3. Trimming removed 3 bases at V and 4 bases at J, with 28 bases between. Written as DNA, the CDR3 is TGCGCCAGCAGCTCCGAGGATGGGACCCCACGGGGCCTATCCTATGGCTACACCTTC. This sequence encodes CASSSEDGTPRGLSYGYTF. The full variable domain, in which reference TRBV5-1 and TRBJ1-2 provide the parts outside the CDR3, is KAGVTQTPRYLIKTRGQQVTLSCSPISGHRSVSWYQQTPGQGLQFLFEYFSETQRNKGNFPGRFSGRQFSNSRSEMNVSTLELGDSALYLCASSSEDGTPRGLSYGYTFGSGTRLTVV.

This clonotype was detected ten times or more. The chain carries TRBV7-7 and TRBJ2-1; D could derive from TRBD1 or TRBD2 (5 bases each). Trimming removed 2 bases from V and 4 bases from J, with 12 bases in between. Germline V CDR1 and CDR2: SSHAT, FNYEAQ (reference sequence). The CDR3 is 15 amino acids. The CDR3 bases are TGTGCCAGCAGCTTATCTGAGGGACCGTACAATGAGCAGTTCTTC. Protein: CASSLSEGPYNEQFF.

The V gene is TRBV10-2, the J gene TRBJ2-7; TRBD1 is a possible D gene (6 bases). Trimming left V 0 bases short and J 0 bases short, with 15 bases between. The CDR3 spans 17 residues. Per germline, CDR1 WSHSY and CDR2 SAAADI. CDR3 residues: CASSESAGVGASYEQYF. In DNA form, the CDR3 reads TGCGCCAGCAGTGAGTCCGCAGGGGTGGGGGCCTCCTACGAGCAGTACTTC.

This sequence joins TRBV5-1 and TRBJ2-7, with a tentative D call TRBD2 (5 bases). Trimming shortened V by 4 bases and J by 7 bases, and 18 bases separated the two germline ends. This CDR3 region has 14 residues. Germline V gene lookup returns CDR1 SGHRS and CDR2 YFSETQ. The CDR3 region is CASSQTGNGNEQYF. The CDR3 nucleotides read TGCGCCAGCAGCCAAACGGGTAACGGGAATGAGCAGTACTTC.

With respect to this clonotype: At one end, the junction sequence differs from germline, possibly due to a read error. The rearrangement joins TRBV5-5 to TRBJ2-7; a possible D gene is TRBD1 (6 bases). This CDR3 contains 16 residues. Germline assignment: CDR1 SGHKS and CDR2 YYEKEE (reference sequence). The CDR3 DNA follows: TGCGCCAGCAGCTTGGCCGTAGGGGGAAGCTCCTACGAGCAGTACTTC. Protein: CASSLAVGGSSYEQYF.

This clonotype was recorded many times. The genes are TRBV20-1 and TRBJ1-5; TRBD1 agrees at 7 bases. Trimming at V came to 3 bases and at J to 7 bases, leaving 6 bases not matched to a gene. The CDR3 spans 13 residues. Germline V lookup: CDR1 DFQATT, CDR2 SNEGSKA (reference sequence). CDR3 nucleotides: TGCAGTGCTAGCACAGGGGTTTCGCAGCCCCAGCATTTT. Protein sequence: CSASTGVSQPQHF.

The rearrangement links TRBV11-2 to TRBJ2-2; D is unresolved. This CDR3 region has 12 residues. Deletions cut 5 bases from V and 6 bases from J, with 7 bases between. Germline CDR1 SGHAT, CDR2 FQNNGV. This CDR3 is CASSRIPGELFF. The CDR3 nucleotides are TGTGCCAGCAGCAGAATCCCCGGGGAGCTGTTTTTT.

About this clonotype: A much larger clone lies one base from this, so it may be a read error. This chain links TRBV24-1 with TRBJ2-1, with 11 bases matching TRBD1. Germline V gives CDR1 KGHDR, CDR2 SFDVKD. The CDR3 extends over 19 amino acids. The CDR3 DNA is TGTGCCACCAGTGATAAATCGACCCGGACAGGGGGCTCCCACAATGAGCAGTTCTTC. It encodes CATSDKSTRTGGSHNEQFF.

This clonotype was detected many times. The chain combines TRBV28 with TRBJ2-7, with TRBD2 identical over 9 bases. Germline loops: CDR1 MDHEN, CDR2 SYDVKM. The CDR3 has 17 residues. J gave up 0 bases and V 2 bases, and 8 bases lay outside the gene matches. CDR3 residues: CASSLNDWTSDSYEQYF. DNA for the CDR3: TGTGCCAGCAGTTTAAACGACTGGACTAGCGACTCCTACGAGCAGTACTTC. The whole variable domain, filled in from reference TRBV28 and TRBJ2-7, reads DVKVTQSSRYLVKRTGEKVFLECVQDMDHENMFWYRQDPGLGLRLIYFSYDVKMKEKGDIPEGYSVSREKKERFSLILESASTNQTSMYLCASSLNDWTSDSYEQYFGPGTRLTVT.

The CDR3 coding sequence is TGTGCCAGCAGCTTGACTAGCGGGGGGTATAGCACAGATACGCAGTATTTT. Encoded protein: CASSLTSGGYSTDTQYF. V is TRBV7-9 and J is TRBJ2-3; 13 bases map to TRBD2. The CDR3 is 17 residues long. Germline V gene lookup returns CDR1 SEHNR and CDR2 FQNEAQ (reference sequence). With 3 bases clipped from V and 0 bases from J, the junction kept 3 bases outside the gene matches.

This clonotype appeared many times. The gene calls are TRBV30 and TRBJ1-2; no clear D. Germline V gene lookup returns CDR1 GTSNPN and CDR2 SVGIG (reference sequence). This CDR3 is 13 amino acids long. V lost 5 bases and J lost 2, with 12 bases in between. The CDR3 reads CAWAPQANYGYTF. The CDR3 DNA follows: TGTGCCTGGGCCCCCCAAGCGAACTATGGCTACACCTTC.

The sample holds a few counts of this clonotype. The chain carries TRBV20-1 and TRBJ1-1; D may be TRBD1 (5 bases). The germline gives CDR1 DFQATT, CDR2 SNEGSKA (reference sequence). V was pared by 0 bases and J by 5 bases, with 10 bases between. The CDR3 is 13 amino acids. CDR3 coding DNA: TGCAGTGCTAGAGATTCGGGACGGACTGAAGCTTTCTTT. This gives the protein CSARDSGRTEAFF.

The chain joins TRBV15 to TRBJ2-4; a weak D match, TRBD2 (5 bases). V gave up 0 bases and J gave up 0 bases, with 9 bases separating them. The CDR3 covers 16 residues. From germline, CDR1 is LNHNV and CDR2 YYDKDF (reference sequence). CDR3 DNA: TGTGCCACCAGCAGAGACGGACTCCTAGCCAAAAACATTCAGTACTTC. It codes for CATSRDGLLAKNIQYF.